This TCR beta chain was sequenced during a study of molecular identifiers for immune sequencing clone quantification (dated by TCRdb to 2016 to 2019). With regard to the full study: For a replicate experiment, RNA from approximately 20,000 or 100,000 naive CD8 T cells was divided into five aliquots, of which four were sequenced. The study was a methods study using CD8 T cells to benchmark molecular-identifier clustering-based TCR repertoire sequencing (MIDCIRS) and TCR RNA copy counting. General conclusions and limits of the study: The naive libraries included spiked-in Jurkat TCR RNA (around 10 copies' worth), and this RNA is not part of the donor repertoire. Modeling gave around 2.7 recovered TCR RNA copies per cell versus around 10 by digital PCR, implying 25% to 30% capture efficiency. In CMV-specific effector cells, over 99% of molecules were held by clones above 20 RNA copies, whereas under 1% of molecules were held by such clones in naive cells. Highly expanded clone sizes could be underestimated if identical TCR molecules share a barcode. Without barcode sub-clustering, chimeric consensus sequences inflated TCR diversity; chimeras reached as high as 47%. Even against a background of about a million naive CD8 T cells, spiked-in Jurkat TCR RNA amounting to a single cell's worth was reported to be detectable.

From the cysteine through the phenylalanine, the CDR3 covers 14 amino acids. The only DNA kept is the CDR3, 42 bases in frame from the first base. V gives up 1 base and J gives up 2 bases, and the segment between their germline ends measures 8 bases. Libraries of naive CD8 T cells were generated from roughly 21,000 to 960,000 sorted cells, with 10%, 30% or 50% of the purified RNA used. Naive CD8 T cells were FACS-sorted as CD8+CD4-CCR7+CD45RA+ on a BD FACSAria II into RLT Plus buffer. To test detection sensitivity, Jurkat RNA equivalent to more than eight TCR copies was spiked into samples of about 19,000-1,000,000 naive CD8 T cells. CD8 T cells were enriched with RosetteSep CD8+ T Cell Enrichment Cocktail and Ficoll-Paque, followed by ACK red cell lysis. This clonotype appeared many times. Its antigen is still unknown. No much larger clonotype is one base removed from it; base qualities were not supplied.

Libraries came from PCR. The instrument given in TCRdb is NextSeq 500. Bulk TCR libraries were made following a previously described method, with the TCR primers given in Table S5. Total RNA was purified with the Qiagen AllPrep DNA/RNA kit. Before analysis, reads from multiple sequencing runs of one library were combined. The study's own analysis went as follows. Reads were retained only if their TCR constant sequence matched exactly, and those retained reads were trimmed to 150 nt and grouped according to their 12-nt molecular barcodes. Reads inside each barcode group were sub-clustered using a 15% Levenshtein threshold, and a quality-weighted consensus sequence was constructed for each RNA molecule. Non-functional sequences were removed, as were lower-count sequences one edit away from another. On the basis of fitting two negative binomial distributions, barcode sub-clusters with fewer than 20% of the maximum read count were discarded. TCRdb reran the public reads through fastp at Q25 and MiXCR, keeping productive beta chains. Rows are combined by CDR3 protein, so each entry shows the most common genes and DNA. The V and J calls come from TCRdb's annotation, not from the publication. Counted in this sample were approximately 93,000 distinct CDR3 sequences; about 23% of them appeared once. The top ten constitute about 0.73% of the sample.

The V gene is TRBV12-3 or TRBV12-4 and the J gene is TRBJ1-2, with the D gene uncertain. This TCR was recovered from a human donor in good health. Some libraries in this study had Jurkat cell RNA spiked in. The source material was naive CD8+ T cells from blood, with Jurkat cell RNA spiked in. The cell subset or site label, read with the paper, signifies: FACS-sorted CD8+CD4-CCR7+CD45RA+ naive T cells. CDR3 loop: CASSLGSTNYGYTF. In nucleotide form, the sequence is TGTGCCAGCAGTTTAGGATCCACCAACTATGGCTACACCTTC.